The sample holds a few counts of the clone carrying this TCR beta chain. The target antigen is unknown. The CDR3 length is 16 residues. Trimming cost V 4 bases and J 2 bases; bases outside gene matches: 7. The germline CDR1 and CDR2 sequences are SEHNR and FQNEAQ (reference sequence). The time point denotes: patch test 1, 2 weeks after DPC sensitization. As for treatment: therapeutic diphenylcyclopropenone sensitization with weekly scalp DPC. Blood collection happened ahead of applying each patch test. The data derive from a study of human T cells and chemical hapten exposure. About the study: Affected patients, primarily female, had alopecia areata, totalis or universalis. Across samples, TCR yields varied, mostly owing to small differences in pooled library volumes. The study's findings and limits: DPC sensitization produced no change in TCRs with frequency above 1 in 1000.

MiXCR, run by TCRdb on the RACE reads, gives a single entry per CDR3 protein. The profile shows around 300,000 distinct CDR3 sequences, roughly 6.9% of them singletons. The TCR comes from a young woman with alopecia areata. Some clones in this sample may be carry-over from other donors' samples. The source material was whole blood, sampled in connection with sensitization to the hapten diphenylcyclopropenone (DPC). The rearrangement uses TRBV7-9 and TRBJ1-5; 8 bases match TRBD1. The CDR3 sequence: CASSSDRVYGNQPQHF. The CDR3 DNA reads TGTGCCAGCAGCTCGGACAGGGTATATGGCAATCAGCCCCAGCATTTT.